Listed below are T cell receptor beta chains from one sample, sequenced in a study of T cell responses to AZD1222 COVID-19 vaccine. Only in-frame clones appear in the TCRdb table, and some are missing; sequencing was by immunoSEQ multiplex PCR. The sample lists 180,000 or so clones, roughly 92% seen once, with roughly 0.99% in the top ten. This material consisted of peripheral blood, taken 28 days after the second AZD1222 dose. The receptors come from an adult who received the AZD1222 COVID-19 vaccine. CDR3s include the opening cysteine and the closing phenylalanine or tryptophan. Fields, in order: V gene, D gene, CDR3 length, J gene, clone size, CDR3 DNA, CDR3 protein. The D gene is left open where the match is weak. Size values are once, few and many counts, or a class for expanded clones, and some rows have none.

TRBV5-3,TRBD1,14,TRBJ1-6,NA,TGTGCCAGAAGCTTGGGGGACAGAGGATCACCCCTCCACTTT,CARSLGDRGSPLHF
TRBV5-6,NA,13,TRBJ2-1,once,TGTGCCAGCAGCTCCGGGACCTACAATGAGCAGTTCTTC,CASSSGTYNEQFF
TRBV9,TRBD1,15,TRBJ1-6,NA,TGTGCCAGCAGCGTATCCGGGACAGTTAATTCACCCCTCCACTTT,CASSVSGTVNSPLHF
TRBV25-1,NA,13,TRBJ2-6,once,TGTGCCAGCACCACCGCTGGGGCCAACGTCCTGACTTTC,CASTTAGANVLTF
TRBV7-2,NA,17,TRBJ1-4,NA,TGTGCCAGCAGCTTAAACCTCCAGGGTGCAACTAATGAAAAACTGTTTTTT,CASSLNLQGATNEKLFF
TRBV24-1,NA,16,TRBJ1-4,NA,TGTGCCACCAGTGATACCGAACCCGGGGGCAATGAAAAACTGTTTTTT,CATSDTEPGGNEKLFF
TRBV7-3,NA,13,TRBJ1-3,NA,TGTGCCAGCAGCTTGGACATGGGGAACACCATATATTTT,CASSLDMGNTIYF
TRBV6-5,TRBD2,14,TRBJ2-7,NA,TGTGCCAGCAAATTGACTAGCGACTCCTACGAGCAGTACTTC,CASKLTSDSYEQYF
TRBV24-1,NA,12,TRBJ1-2,NA,TGTGCCACCAGTGATTGGGGGTATGGCTACACCTTC,CATSDWGYGYTF
TRBV3-1/TRBV3-2,NA,12,TRBJ2-3,NA,TGTGCCAGCAGTTATGCGGGAAACACGCAGTATTTT,CASSYAGNTQYF
TRBV18,TRBD1,15,TRBJ2-2,once,TGTGCCAGCTCAAGGACAGGAGGGAACACCGGGGAGCTGTTTTTT,CASSRTGGNTGELFF
TRBV7-2,NA,14,TRBJ1-5,NA,TGTGCCAGCAGTCGAAGCAGGGGCGGGCAGCCCCAGCATTTT,CASSRSRGGQPQHF
TRBV19,TRBD1,18,TRBJ1-5,NA,TGTGCCAGTAGTAAGGCGCCCCCGCGACAGGGTGGACATCAGCCCCAGCATTTT,CASSKAPPRQGGHQPQHF
TRBV6-2/TRBV6-3,NA,13,TRBJ1-1,NA,TGTGCCAGCAGTTCCGACGGATTTCAGGAAGCTTTCTTT,CASSSDGFQEAFF
TRBV27,TRBD1,14,TRBJ1-2,NA,TGTGCCAGCAGTTTACAGGGGGGAAACTATGGCTACACCTTC,CASSLQGGNYGYTF
TRBV29-1,TRBD2,15,TRBJ2-5,NA,TGCAGCGTTCGAGGACTAGCGAGCTCCCAAGAGACCCAGTACTTC,CSVRGLASSQETQYF
TRBV7-6,NA,14,TRBJ2-1,NA,TGTGCCAGCAGCTTAGAACAGTCAGTTAGGGAGCAGTTCTTC,CASSLEQSVREQFF
TRBV28,NA,14,TRBJ1-6,NA,TGTGCCAGCAGGGATCAGGGTTACAATTCACCCCTCCACTTT,CASRDQGYNSPLHF
TRBV7-8,NA,15,TRBJ2-5,NA,TGTGCCAGCAGCTTATTACTGCAGCAGCAAGAGACCCAGTACTTC,CASSLLLQQQETQYF
TRBV4-2,NA,14,TRBJ1-5,NA,TGTGCCAGCAGCCAGGACCTTGGGGGACAGCCCCAGCATTTT,CASSQDLGGQPQHF